This TCR beta chain came from a study of shared clonotypes between healthy human individuals. Study conclusions and caveats: Generation of non-shared clonotypes was less probable than generation of clonotypes shared by all four donors.

Some clones are missing from TCRdb's copy, which holds only in-frame ones; the method was immunoSEQ multiplex PCR. The data show nearly 1,000,000 clones, with around 80% seen just once and approximately 1.5% held by the top ten. V was pared by 2 bases and J by 1 base, with 9 bases between. Germline V gene sequence: CDR1 SGDLS, CDR2 YYNGEE. This CDR3 has 14 residues. Note on this clone: As yet, its antigen is unknown.

V usage is TRBV9 and J usage is TRBJ1-1; D is possibly TRBD1 (5 bases). Sequencing was performed on memory CD4+ T cells sorted from blood. Subset noted: CD45RA-negative fraction. The origin of this receptor is a young man in good health. CDR3 sequence: CASSVGAQNTEAFF. As DNA, the CDR3 is TGTGCCAGCAGCGTCGGGGCTCAGAACACTGAAGCTTTCTTT. Looking up the rest from reference TRBV9 and TRBJ1-1 gives the full variable domain: DSGVTQTPKHLITATGQRVTLRCSPRSGDLSVYWYQQSLDQGLQFLIQYYNGEERAKGNILERFSAQQFPDLHSELNLSSLELGDSALYFCASSVGAQNTEAFFGQGTRLTVV.